This T cell receptor beta chain was recorded in a study of T cells in Graves' hyperthyroidism and ophthalmopathy (dated by TCRdb to between 2018 and 2021). For context, the study as a whole: Peripheral blood was sampled at the time of initial diagnosis, prior to any treatment. A discovery cohort of fewer than 110 patients, approximately 45 with Graves' ophthalmopathy and 57 with stable Graves' hyperthyroidism, was used to find distinguishing TCR V-J signatures. In over five Graves' hyperthyroidism patients, the study also compared T-cell repertoires from thyroid tissue with T-cell repertoires from blood. After sampling, hyperthyroidism patients received methimazole starting at 30 mg daily, and ophthalmopathy patients received high-dose intravenous methylprednisolone. The paper describes TCR Vbeta CDR3 sequencing of 135 peripheral blood samples, made up of some 40 ophthalmopathy patients, around 73 hyperthyroidism patients and about 17 progressor patients. The 100 or so discovery patients were divided at random into training and test sets in a 7:3 ratio. Prospective prediction of ophthalmopathy was tested in an independent validation cohort of 18 to 20 hyperthyroidism patients and 15 to 17 patients who later progressed to ophthalmopathy. Overall study results and their limits: Blood samples also contained most of the expanded thyroid clonotypes (frequency above 0.001), which suggests that blood repertoires may reflect thyroid immune responses. In validation, progression to ophthalmopathy was predicted by the model with around 70% sensitivity and roughly 72% specificity, a median of about 6.8 months before onset. No statistical method was used to fix the sample size in advance, and group allocation was not hidden from the investigators. A model built on a 13 V-J signature distinguished ophthalmopathy from stable hyperthyroidism, reaching around 90% sensitivity and around 81% specificity in cross-validation and 80%/75% in testing.

Graves' hyperthyroidism was defined as stable when no progression to ophthalmopathy occurred over 18 months of follow-up. The hyperthyroidism patients were between 18 and 65 years old and newly diagnosed, with a disease duration of less than 2 months. Exclusion was applied to patients with uncontrolled infections, other autoimmune diseases, pregnancy or lactation. Diagnoses relied on clinical symptoms, serum thyroxine and TRAb, thyroid ultrasound and orbital computed tomography. PBMCs were separated from under 12 ml of fresh peripheral blood using Ficoll-Paque density gradient centrifugation. Total RNA was extracted with Trizol reagent, and quality was checked on an Agilent 2100 Bioanalyzer. In its sample, this clonotype was seen many times. The specificity of this receptor is unknown. Nothing much larger sits one base from this clone, and base qualities are not available. Amplification of TCR beta CDR3 regions was carried out from RNA transcripts. A first-round RT-PCR of the TCR CDR3 used the HTBI primer set with the Qiagen OneStep RT-PCR kit. A second multiplex PCR round built the libraries, followed by size selection and purification. Libraries were sequenced paired-end with 100 bp reads on an Illumina HiSeq2000. The paper's processing steps were these. SOAPnuke was used to process the raw data, throwing out any read that contained adapters or uncalled bases, had a mean Phred below 15, or lacked an exact constant-primer or identifier match. High-quality paired reads were merged using COPE v1.2.5, and each unique nucleotide sequence was defined as a clonotype. Clonotypes were aligned to IMGT TRBV, TRBD and TRBJ reference segments using MiTCR v1.1. The analysis included only V-J combinations with a frequency above 0.0001, which together covered 99.2% of the repertoires. The TCS score was defined as F50 (clonal expansion) divided by E x V (chaos), with BLOSUM62-based TCRdist calculated between CDR3 peptides within each V-J. Welch's t-statistics and random forest reduced just over 500 V-J features to 13, which were used in a naive Bayes classifier (R e1071). TCRdb ran its own pipeline on the public reads, namely fastp trimming at Q25 and MiXCR clone calling, and kept in-frame beta chains. Here each entry gathers all rows of one CDR3 protein and keeps the most common genes and DNA. The V and J calls here are based on TCRdb, not the publication. The sample table records hundreds of thousands of distinct CDR3 sequences; 11% to 15% of these occur just once. Around 9.6% of the sample comes from the top ten.

The CDR3 numbers 15 residues from cysteine through phenylalanine. Only the CDR3 DNA is retained, 45 bases long and in frame from the first base. Trimming removed 7 bases from V and 0 bases from J, leaving 13 bases between the germline ends. As encoded in the germline V gene, CDR1 is MNHNS while CDR2 is SASEGT. This chain is built from TRBV6-1 and TRBJ2-1; no D gene can be assigned with confidence. The sample consisted of blood. This sequence was found in a woman aged 18-29 years with Graves' hyperthyroidism. This receptor has the CDR3 CASKRSASSYNEQFF. The DNA reads as follows: TGTGCCAGCAAGAGAAGCGCTAGCTCCTACAATGAGCAGTTCTTC.